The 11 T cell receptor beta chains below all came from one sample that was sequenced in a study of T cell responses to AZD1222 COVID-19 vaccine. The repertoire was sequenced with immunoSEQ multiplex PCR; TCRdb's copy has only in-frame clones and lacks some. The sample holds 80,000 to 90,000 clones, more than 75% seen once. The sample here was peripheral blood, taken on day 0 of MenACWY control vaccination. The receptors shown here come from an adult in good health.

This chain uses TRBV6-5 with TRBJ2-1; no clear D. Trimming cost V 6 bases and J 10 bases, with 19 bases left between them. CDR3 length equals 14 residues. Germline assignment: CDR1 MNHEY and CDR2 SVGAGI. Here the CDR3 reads CASSQDRPLGEQFF. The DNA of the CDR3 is TGTGCCAGCAGCCAGGACCGACCCCTAGGAGAGCAGTTCTTC.

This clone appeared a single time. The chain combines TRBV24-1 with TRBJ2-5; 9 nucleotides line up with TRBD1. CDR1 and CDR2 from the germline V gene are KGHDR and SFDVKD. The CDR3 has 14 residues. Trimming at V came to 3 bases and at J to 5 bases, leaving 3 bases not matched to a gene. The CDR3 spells CATSDGDRAETQYF. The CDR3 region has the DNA TGTGCCACCAGTGATGGGGACAGGGCGGAGACCCAGTACTTC.

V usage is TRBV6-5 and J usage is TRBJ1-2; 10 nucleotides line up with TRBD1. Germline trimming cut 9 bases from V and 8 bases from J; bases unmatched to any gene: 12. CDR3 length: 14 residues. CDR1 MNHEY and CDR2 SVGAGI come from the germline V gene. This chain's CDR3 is CASGQGVLSGGYTF. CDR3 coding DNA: TGTGCCAGTGGACAGGGGGTGTTATCCGGGGGCTACACCTTC.

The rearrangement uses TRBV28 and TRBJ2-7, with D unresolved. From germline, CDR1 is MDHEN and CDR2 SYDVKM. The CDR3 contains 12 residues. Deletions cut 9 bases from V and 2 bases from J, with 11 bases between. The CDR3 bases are TGTGCCAGTATGATCGATGCCTACGAGCAGTACTTC. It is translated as CASMIDAYEQYF.

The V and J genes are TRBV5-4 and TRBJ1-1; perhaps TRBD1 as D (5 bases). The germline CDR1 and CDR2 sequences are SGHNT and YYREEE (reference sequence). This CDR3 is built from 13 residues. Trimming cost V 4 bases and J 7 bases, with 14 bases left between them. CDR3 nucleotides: TGTGCCAGCAGCACGGGGCGAGAAGGTGAAGCTTTCTTT. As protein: CASSTGREGEAFF.

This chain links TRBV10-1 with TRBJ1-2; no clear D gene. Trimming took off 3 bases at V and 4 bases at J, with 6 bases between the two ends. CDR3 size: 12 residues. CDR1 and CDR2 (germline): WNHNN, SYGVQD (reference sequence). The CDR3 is CASSDNGYGYTF. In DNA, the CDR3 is TGCGCCAGCAGTGACAACGGCTATGGCTACACCTTC.

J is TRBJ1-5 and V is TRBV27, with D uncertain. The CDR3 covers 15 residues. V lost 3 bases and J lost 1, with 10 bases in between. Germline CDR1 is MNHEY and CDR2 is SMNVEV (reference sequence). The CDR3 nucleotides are TGTGCCAGCAGTTTCGACGGTCCCAGCAATCAGCCCCAGCATTTT. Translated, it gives CASSFDGPSNQPQHF.

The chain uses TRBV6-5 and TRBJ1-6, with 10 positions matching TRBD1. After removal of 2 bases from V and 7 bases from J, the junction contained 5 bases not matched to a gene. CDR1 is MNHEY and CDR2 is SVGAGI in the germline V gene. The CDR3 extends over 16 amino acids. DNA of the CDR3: TGTGCCAGCAGTTACAGGGACAGGGGATTGAATTCACCCCTCCACTTT. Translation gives CASSYRDRGLNSPLHF.

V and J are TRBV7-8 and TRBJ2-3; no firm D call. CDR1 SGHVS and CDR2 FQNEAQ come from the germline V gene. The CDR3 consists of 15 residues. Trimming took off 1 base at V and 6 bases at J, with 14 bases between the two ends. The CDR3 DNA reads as TGTGCCAGCAGCTTAGGCCCCCTCCAGGCGGATACGCAGTATTTT. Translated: CASSLGPLQADTQYF.

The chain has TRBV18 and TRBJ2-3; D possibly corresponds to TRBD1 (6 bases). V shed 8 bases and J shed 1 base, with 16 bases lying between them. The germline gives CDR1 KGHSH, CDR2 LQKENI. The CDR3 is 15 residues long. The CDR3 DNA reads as TGTGCCAGCACCGACAGGCCGGAGGGCACAGATACGCAGTATTTT. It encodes CASTDRPEGTDTQYF.

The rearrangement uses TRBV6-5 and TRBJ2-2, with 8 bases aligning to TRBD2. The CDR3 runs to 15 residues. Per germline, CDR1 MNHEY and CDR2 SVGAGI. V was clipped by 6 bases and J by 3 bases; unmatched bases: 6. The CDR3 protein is CASRNSGDYTGELFF. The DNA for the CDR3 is TGTGCCAGCAGAAATAGCGGGGACTACACCGGGGAGCTGTTTTTT.